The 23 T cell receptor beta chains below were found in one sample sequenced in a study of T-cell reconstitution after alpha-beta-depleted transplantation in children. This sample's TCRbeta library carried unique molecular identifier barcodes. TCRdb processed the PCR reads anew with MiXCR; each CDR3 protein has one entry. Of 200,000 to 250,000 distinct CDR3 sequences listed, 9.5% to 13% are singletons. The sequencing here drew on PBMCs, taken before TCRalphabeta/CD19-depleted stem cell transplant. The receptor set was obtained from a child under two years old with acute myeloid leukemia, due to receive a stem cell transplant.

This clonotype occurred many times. The CDR3 here is CSARDPSGSQETQYF. CDR3 nucleotides: TGCAGTGCTAGAGATCCGAGCGGGAGTCAAGAGACCCAGTACTTC. The rearrangement links TRBV20-1 to TRBJ2-5; 8 bases are shared with TRBD2. From germline, CDR1 is DFQATT and CDR2 SNEGSKA (reference sequence). The CDR3 consists of 15 residues. V was pared by 0 bases and J by 2 bases, with 5 bases of the junction left unmatched.

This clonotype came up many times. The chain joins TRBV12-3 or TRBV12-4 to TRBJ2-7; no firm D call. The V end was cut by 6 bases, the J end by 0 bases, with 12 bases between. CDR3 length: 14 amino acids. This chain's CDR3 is CASSPPFTSYEQYF. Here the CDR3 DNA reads TGTGCCAGCAGCCCCCCCTTTACCTCCTACGAGCAGTACTTC.

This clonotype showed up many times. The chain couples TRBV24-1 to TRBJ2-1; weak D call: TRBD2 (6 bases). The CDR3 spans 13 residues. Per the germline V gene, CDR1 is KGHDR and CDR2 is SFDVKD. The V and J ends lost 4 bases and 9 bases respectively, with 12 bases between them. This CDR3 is CATSDPPSVEQFF. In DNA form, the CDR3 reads TGTGCCACCAGTGACCCACCTAGCGTTGAGCAGTTCTTC.

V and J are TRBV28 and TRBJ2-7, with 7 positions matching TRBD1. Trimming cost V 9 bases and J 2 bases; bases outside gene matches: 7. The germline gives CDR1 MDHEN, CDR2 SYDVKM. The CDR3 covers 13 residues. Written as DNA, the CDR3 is TGTGCCAGTGGAGACAGGGTCGCCTACGAGCAGTACTTC. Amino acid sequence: CASGDRVAYEQYF.

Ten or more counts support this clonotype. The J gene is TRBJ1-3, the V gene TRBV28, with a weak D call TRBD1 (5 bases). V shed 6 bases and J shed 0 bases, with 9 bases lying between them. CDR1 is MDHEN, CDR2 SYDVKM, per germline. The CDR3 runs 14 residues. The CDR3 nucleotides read TGTGCCAGCAGCCCCAGGGTCTCTGGAAACACCATATATTTT. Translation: CASSPRVSGNTIYF.

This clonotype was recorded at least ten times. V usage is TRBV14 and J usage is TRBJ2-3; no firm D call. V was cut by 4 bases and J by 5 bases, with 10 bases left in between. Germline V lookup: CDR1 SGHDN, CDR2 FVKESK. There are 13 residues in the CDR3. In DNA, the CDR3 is TGTGCCAGCAGCCGCGGTGGTGGAGATACGCAGTATTTT. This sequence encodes CASSRGGGDTQYF.

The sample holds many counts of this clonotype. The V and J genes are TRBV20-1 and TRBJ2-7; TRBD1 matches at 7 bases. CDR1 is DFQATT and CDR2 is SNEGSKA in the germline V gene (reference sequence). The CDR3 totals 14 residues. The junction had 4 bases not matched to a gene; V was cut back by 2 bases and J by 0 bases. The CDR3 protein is CSARSGQSSYEQYF. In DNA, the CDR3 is TGCAGTGCTAGATCGGGACAGTCCTCCTACGAGCAGTACTTC.

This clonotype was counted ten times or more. CDR3 loop: CATSDGLVGGLGNEQFF. CDR3 sequence (DNA): TGTGCCACCAGTGACGGACTAGTGGGGGGCCTTGGGAATGAGCAGTTCTTC. The chain recombines TRBV24-1 with TRBJ2-1; TRBD2 is a possible D gene (7 bases). Germline CDR1 reads KGHDR; CDR2 reads SFDVKD. The germline V and J ends were trimmed by 4 bases and 7 bases, with 22 bases remaining between them. The CDR3 has 17 amino acids.

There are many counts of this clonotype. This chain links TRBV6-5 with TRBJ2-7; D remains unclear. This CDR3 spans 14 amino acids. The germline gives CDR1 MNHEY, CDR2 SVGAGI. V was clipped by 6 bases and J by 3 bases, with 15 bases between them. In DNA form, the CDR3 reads TGTGCCAGCAGCCTAGGACCATCGCGCTACGAGCAGTACTTC. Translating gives CASSLGPSRYEQYF.

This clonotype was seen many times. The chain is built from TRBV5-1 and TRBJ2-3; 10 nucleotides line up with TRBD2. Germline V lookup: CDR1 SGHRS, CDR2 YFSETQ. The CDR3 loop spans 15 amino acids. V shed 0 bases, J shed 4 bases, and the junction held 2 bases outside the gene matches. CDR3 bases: TGCGCCAGCAGCTTGGAGCTAGCGGGAGCAGATACGCAGTATTTT. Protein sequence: CASSLELAGADTQYF.

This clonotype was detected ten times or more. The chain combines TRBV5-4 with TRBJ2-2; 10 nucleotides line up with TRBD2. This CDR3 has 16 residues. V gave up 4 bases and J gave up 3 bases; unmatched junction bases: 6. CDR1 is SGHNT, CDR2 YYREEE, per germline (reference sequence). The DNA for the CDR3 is TGTGCCAGCAGCAGCGGGAGGGCCAGTGACACCGGGGAGCTGTTTTTT. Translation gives CASSSGRASDTGELFF. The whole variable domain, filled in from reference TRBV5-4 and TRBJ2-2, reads ETGVTQSPTHLIKTRGQQVTLRCSSQSGHNTVSWYQQALGQGPQFIFQYYREEENGRGNFPPRFSGLQFPNYSSELNVNALELDDSALYLCASSSGRASDTGELFFGEGSRLTVL.

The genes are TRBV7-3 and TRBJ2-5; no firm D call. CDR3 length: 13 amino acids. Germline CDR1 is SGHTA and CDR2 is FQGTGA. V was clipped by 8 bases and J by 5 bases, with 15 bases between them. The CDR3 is CASGPVGRETQYF. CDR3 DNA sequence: TGTGCCAGCGGCCCCGTAGGGCGGGAGACCCAGTACTTC. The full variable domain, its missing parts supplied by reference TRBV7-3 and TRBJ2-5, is GAGVSQTPSNKVTEKGKYVELRCDPISGHTALYWYRQSLGQGPEFLIYFQGTGAADDSGLPNDRFFAVRPEGSVSTLKIQRTERGDSAVYLCASGPVGRETQYFGPGTRLLVL.

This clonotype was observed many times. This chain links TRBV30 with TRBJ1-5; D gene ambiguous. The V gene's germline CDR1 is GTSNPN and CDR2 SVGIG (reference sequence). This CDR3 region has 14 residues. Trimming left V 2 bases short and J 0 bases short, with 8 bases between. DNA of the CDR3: TGTGCCTGGAGTAGTCAGACTAGCAATCAGCCCCAGCATTTT. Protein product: CAWSSQTSNQPQHF.

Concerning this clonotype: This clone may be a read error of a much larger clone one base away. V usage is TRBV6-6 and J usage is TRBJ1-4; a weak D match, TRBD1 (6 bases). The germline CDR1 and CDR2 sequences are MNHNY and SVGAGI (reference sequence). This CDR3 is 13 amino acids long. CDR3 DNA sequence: TGTGCCAGCAGGACAGGAACTAATGAAAAACTGCTTTTT. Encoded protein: CASRTGTNEKLLF.

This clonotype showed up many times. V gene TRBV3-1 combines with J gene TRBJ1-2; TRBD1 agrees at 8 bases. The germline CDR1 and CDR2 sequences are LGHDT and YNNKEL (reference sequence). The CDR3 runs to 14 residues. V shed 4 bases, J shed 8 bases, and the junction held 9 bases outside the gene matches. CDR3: CASSPLTGAGGYTF. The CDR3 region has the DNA TGTGCCAGCAGCCCATTGACAGGGGCTGGAGGCTACACCTTC.

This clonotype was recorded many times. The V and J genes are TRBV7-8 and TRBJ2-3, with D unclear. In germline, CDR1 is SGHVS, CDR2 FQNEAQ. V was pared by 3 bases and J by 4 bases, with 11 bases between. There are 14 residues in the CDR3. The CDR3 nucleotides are TGTGCCAGCAGCTTCCGAAGGCGATCAGATACGCAGTATTTT. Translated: CASSFRRRSDTQYF.

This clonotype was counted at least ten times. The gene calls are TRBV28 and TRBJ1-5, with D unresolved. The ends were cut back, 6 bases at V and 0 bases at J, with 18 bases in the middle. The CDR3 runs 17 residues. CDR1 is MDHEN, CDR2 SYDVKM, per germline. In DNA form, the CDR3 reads TGTGCCAGCAGCCTCCGGGATTTCATTAATAGCAATCAGCCCCAGCATTTT. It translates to CASSLRDFINSNQPQHF.

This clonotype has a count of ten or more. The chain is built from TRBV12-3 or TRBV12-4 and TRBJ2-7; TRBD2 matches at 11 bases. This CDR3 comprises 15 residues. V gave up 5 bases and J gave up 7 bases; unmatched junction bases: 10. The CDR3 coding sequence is TGTGCCAGCAGTCCCAGAGGACTAGCGGGTGGGGAGCAGTACTTC. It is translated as CASSPRGLAGGEQYF.

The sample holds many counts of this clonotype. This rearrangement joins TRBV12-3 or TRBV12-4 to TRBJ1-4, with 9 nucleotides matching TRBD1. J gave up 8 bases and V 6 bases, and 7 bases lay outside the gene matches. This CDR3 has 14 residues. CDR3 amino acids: CASSLTGGNEKLFF. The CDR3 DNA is TGTGCCAGCAGCCTGACAGGGGGGAACGAAAAACTGTTTTTT.

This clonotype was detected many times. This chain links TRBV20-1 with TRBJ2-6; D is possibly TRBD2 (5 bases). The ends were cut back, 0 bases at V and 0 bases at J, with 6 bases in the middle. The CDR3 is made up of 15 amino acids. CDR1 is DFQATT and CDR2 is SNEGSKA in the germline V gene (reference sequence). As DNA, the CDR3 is TGCAGTGCTAGAGACACTAGCTCTGGGGCCAACGTCCTGACTTTC. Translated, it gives CSARDTSSGANVLTF.

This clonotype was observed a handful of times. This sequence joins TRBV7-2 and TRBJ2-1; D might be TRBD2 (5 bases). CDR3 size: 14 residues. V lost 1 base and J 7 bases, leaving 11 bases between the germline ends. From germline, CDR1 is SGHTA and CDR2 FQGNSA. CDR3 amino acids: CASSLEASSNEQFF. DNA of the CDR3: TGTGCCAGCAGCTTAGAGGCTAGCAGTAATGAGCAGTTCTTC.

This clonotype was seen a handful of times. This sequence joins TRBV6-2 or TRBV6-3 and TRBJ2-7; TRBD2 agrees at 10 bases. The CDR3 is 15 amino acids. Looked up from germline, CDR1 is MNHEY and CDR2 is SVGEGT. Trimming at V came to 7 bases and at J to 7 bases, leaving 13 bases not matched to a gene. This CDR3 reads CASKRWGTSVEEQYF. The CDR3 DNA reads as TGTGCCAGCAAGAGGTGGGGGACTAGCGTTGAAGAGCAGTACTTC.

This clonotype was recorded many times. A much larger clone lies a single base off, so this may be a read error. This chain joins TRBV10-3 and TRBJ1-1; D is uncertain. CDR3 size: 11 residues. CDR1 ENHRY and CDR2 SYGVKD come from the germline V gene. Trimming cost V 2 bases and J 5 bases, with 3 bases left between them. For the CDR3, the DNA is TGTGCCATCAGTGAGGAAACTGAAGCTTTCTTT. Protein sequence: CAISEETEAFF.